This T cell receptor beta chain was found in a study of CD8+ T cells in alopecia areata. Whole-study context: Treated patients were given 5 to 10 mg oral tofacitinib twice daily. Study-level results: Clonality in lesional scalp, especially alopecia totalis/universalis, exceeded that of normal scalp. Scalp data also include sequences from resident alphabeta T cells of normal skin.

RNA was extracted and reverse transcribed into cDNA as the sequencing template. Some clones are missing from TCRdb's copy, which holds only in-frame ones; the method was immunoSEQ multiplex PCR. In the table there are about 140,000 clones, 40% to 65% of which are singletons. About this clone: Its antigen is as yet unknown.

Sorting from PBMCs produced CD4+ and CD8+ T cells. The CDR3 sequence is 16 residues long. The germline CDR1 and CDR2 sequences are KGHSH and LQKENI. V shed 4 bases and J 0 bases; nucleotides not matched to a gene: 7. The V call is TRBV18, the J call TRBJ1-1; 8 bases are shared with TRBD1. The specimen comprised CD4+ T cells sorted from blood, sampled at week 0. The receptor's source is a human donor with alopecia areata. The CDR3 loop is CASSRAGQGLNTEAFF. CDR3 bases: TGTGCCAGCTCACGGGCCGGACAGGGCCTGAACACTGAAGCTTTCTTT.